Listed below are T cell receptor beta chains from one sample, sequenced in a study of blood T cell repertoires in COVID-19. The method was immunoSEQ multiplex PCR; TCRdb's version includes in-frame clones alone and lacks a portion of them. The data hold 250,000 to 300,000 clones, with around 90% observed a single time. Sequencing was performed on PBMCs or T cells enriched from blood (not recorded which). These receptors were taken from a woman aged 40-49 years with acute COVID-19. The CDR3 runs from the conserved cysteine through the conserved F or W. A D gene is named only where the DNA matches it firmly. Clone size appears in some rows only: once, few, many, or a class for an expanded clone.

cdr3_aa cdr3_nt j_call v_call d_call clone_size
CAWSVQQASYNEQFF TGTGCCTGGAGTGTACAACAGGCTTCCTACAATGAGCAGTTCTTC TRBJ2-1 TRBV30 - -
CASSQEVSGQNEKLFF TGCGCCAGCAGCCAAGAGGTCTCAGGGCAAAATGAAAAACTGTTTTTT TRBJ1-4 TRBV4-3 - once
CASSLNSLTYEQYF TGCGCCAGCAGCTTGAACAGCCTCACCTACGAGCAGTACTTC TRBJ2-7 TRBV5-1 - -
CASSYRTGVLGTEAFF TGTGCCAGCAGTTACAGAACAGGGGTCCTGGGCACTGAAGCTTTCTTT TRBJ1-1 TRBV6-2/TRBV6-3 TRBD1 -
CASSNSGYTGELFF TGTGCCAGCAGCAATAGCGGGTACACCGGGGAGCTGTTTTTT TRBJ2-2 TRBV21-1 - -
CASSPGQGAIGELFF TGTGCCAGTTCACCGGGACAGGGGGCGATCGGGGAGCTGTTTTTT TRBJ2-2 TRBV19 TRBD1 -
CSVEQGRSSGNTIYF TGCAGCGTTGAACAGGGCAGGAGCTCTGGAAACACCATATATTTT TRBJ1-3 TRBV29-1 - -
CASNLAGDSYEQYF TGTGCCAGCAACTTAGCGGGGGACTCCTACGAGCAGTACTTC TRBJ2-7 TRBV6-5 TRBD2 -
CASSLSPPQGHSNQPQHF TGTGCCAGCTCACTTTCACCCCCACAGGGGCATAGCAATCAGCCCCAGCATTTT TRBJ1-5 TRBV18 TRBD1 -
CASSQFIGKGNTGELFF TGTGCCAGCAGCCAATTTATCGGGAAGGGGAACACCGGGGAGCTGTTTTTT TRBJ2-2 TRBV14 - -
CASSVALLWYGGTNTGELFF TGTGCCAGCAGCGTAGCCCTTCTCTGGTACGGGGGTACGAACACCGGGGAGCTGTTTTTT TRBJ2-2 TRBV9 - -
CASSPGTVNSPLHF TGCGCCAGCAGCCCCGGGACTGTAAATTCACCCCTCCACTTT TRBJ1-6 TRBV5-1 - -
CASSKRGPESYEQYF TGTGCCAGCAGCAAGAGGGGGCCGGAATCCTACGAGCAGTACTTC TRBJ2-7 TRBV7-9 TRBD1 -
CASSLEGSGRAGELFF TGTGCCAGCAGTTTAGAGGGGAGCGGGAGGGCCGGGGAGCTGTTTTTT TRBJ2-2 TRBV27 TRBD2 -
CASSPLALGGEQYF TGTGCCAGCAGTCCCCTAGCATTGGGTGGTGAGCAGTACTTC TRBJ2-7 TRBV27 - -
CASSLMGGLNNEQFF TGTGCCAGCAGCTTAATGGGAGGGTTGAACAATGAGCAGTTCTTC TRBJ2-1 TRBV7-3 TRBD2 -
CASSDRGTYNEQFF TGTGCCAGCAGTGACAGGGGTACCTACAATGAGCAGTTCTTC TRBJ2-1 TRBV2 - -
CASRGTGGNYGYTF TGTGCCAGCAGAGGAACAGGGGGTAACTATGGCTACACCTTC TRBJ1-2 TRBV7-9 TRBD1 -
CASKGAFADTQYF TGTGCCAGCAAGGGAGCGTTCGCAGATACGCAGTATTTT TRBJ2-3 TRBV2 - -
CASSLMVGEGGRGYTF TGTGCCAGCAGCCTCATGGTCGGTGAAGGTGGGAGGGGCTACACCTTC TRBJ1-2 TRBV7-2 - many
CASSLGLAGIQETQYF TGTGCCAGCAGCTTGGGTTTAGCGGGTATCCAAGAGACCCAGTACTTC TRBJ2-5 TRBV5-5 TRBD2 -
CASSPLGGEQYF TGTGCCAGCAGCCCCCTAGGTGGCGAGCAGTACTTC TRBJ2-7 TRBV7-6 - -
CASSPRQENSNQPQHF TGTGCCAGCAGCCCCAGACAGGAGAATAGCAATCAGCCCCAGCATTTT TRBJ1-5 TRBV7-8 - -
CASSHARTSGGYKETQYF TGTGCCAGCAGCCACGCCCGGACTAGCGGCGGGTACAAAGAGACCCAGTACTTC TRBJ2-5 TRBV3-1/TRBV3-2 TRBD2 -
CASSQTSGRQQFF TGTGCCAGCAGCCAGACTAGCGGGAGACAGCAGTTCTTC TRBJ2-1 TRBV7-3 TRBD2 few
CATSDPTGTYGYTF TGTGCCACCAGTGACCCGACAGGAACCTATGGCTACACCTTC TRBJ1-2 TRBV24-1 - -
CASSPGLAETQYF TGTGCCAGCAGCCCTGGACTAGCTGAGACCCAGTACTTC TRBJ2-5 TRBV14 TRBD2 -
CASSHQGSSYNEQFF TGTGCCAGCAGCCACCAGGGAAGCTCCTACAATGAGCAGTTCTTC TRBJ2-1 TRBV13 - -
CASSQVTRDSYGYTF TGTGCCAGCTCACAAGTTACCCGGGACAGCTATGGCTACACCTTC TRBJ1-2 TRBV18 TRBD1 -
CASSRRDRGEKLFF TGTGCCAGCAGCCGCCGGGACAGGGGTGAAAAACTGTTTTTT TRBJ1-4 TRBV7-9 TRBD1 -
CATSDQRDALSTQYF TGTGCCACCAGTGACCAGCGGGATGCGCTTAGTACGCAGTATTTT TRBJ2-3 TRBV24-1 TRBD2 -
CASGTAKSNTEAFF TGCGCCAGCGGGACAGCGAAATCGAACACTGAAGCTTTCTTT TRBJ1-1 TRBV5-1 TRBD1 once
CASSEGAGGRSNEQFF TGTGCCAGCAGCGAGGGAGCGGGAGGGCGGTCCAATGAGCAGTTCTTC TRBJ2-1 TRBV6-2/TRBV6-3 TRBD2 -
CASSQAFGPSHYGYTF TGTGCCAGCAGCCAAGCTTTTGGGCCCTCCCACTATGGCTACACCTTC TRBJ1-2 TRBV14 - -
CASSYDSSYNSPLHF TGTGCCAGCAGTTACGATAGCTCCTATAATTCACCCCTCCACTTT TRBJ1-6 TRBV6-5 - -
CASSLRPGQGGAYNEQFF TGTGCCAGCAGCTTAAGGCCTGGACAGGGTGGCGCCTACAATGAGCAGTTCTTC TRBJ2-1 TRBV7-3 TRBD1 -
CASSLALGPGAGYTF TGTGCCAGCAGCTTAGCGCTCGGCCCTGGGGCTGGCTACACCTTC TRBJ1-2 TRBV7-8 - -
CASGTGGRWNEQFF TGTGCCAGCGGAACGGGGGGGCGTTGGAATGAGCAGTTCTTC TRBJ2-1 TRBV6-5 TRBD2 -
CASRGGGGSSGNTIYF TGTGCCAGCAGGGGGGGTGGGGGGTCCTCTGGAAACACCATATATTTT TRBJ1-3 TRBV28 - -
CASSQEWGQIDTEAFF TGTGCCAGCAGCCAAGAGTGGGGACAGATTGACACTGAAGCTTTCTTT TRBJ1-1 TRBV14 TRBD1 few
CASSPGTSVYNEQFF TGTGCCAGCAGCCCAGGGACTAGCGTTTACAATGAGCAGTTCTTC TRBJ2-1 TRBV7-3 TRBD2 -
CASSATGGTGNTIYF TGTGCCAGCTCGGCGACAGGGGGAACCGGAAACACCATATATTTT TRBJ1-3 TRBV10-3 TRBD1 -
CASSPYPDSYEQYF TGTGCCAGCAGCCCCTACCCGGACAGCTACGAGCAGTACTTC TRBJ2-7 TRBV13 - -
CASSPGQHFEQYF TGTGCCAGCAGTCCGGGACAGCACTTCGAGCAGTACTTC TRBJ2-7 TRBV27 TRBD1 once
CASSPPGAMNTEAFF TGTGCCAGTAGTCCTCCGGGAGCCATGAACACTGAAGCTTTCTTT TRBJ1-1 TRBV19 - once
CASTPTGRTDTQYF TGTGCCAGCACCCCTACTGGGCGCACAGATACGCAGTATTTT TRBJ2-3 TRBV28 - once
CASSQATSGGVYNEQFF TGCGCCAGCAGCCAAGCAACTAGCGGGGGTGTCTACAATGAGCAGTTCTTC TRBJ2-1 TRBV4-1 TRBD2 -
CAWSVSGGARGTEAFF TGTGCCTGGAGTGTATCTGGGGGCGCGAGGGGAACTGAAGCTTTCTTT TRBJ1-1 TRBV30 - -
CASSGAPVGNTIYF TGTGCCAGCAGTGGAGCCCCGGTCGGAAACACCATATATTTT TRBJ1-3 TRBV25-1 - once
CASSQDPGGLARTYEQYF TGCGCCAGCAGCCAAGATCCCGGCGGACTAGCGAGAACCTACGAGCAGTACTTC TRBJ2-7 TRBV4-1 TRBD2 -
CASSQVDRGPKETQYF TGCGCCAGCAGCCAAGTGGACAGGGGCCCAAAAGAGACCCAGTACTTC TRBJ2-5 TRBV4-1 TRBD1 -
CASSLTGQGSGGYTF TGTGCCAGCAGTTTGACCGGACAGGGGTCGGGAGGCTACACCTTC TRBJ1-2 TRBV6-2/TRBV6-3 TRBD1 -
CASSFSGYNEQFF TGCGCCAGCAGCTTTAGTGGCTACAATGAGCAGTTCTTC TRBJ2-1 TRBV5-1 - -
CASSVWRTRNEQFF TGTGCCAGCAGTGTTTGGCGAACGCGGAATGAGCAGTTCTTC TRBJ2-1 TRBV2 - -
CASSKETAGNTIYF TGTGCCAGCAGCAAAGAGACTGCTGGAAACACCATATATTTT TRBJ1-3 TRBV21-1 - -